This T cell receptor beta chain originates from a study of cytotoxic CD8 clonotypes in ibrutinib-treated CLL. Overall study findings and caveats: Before falling back toward baseline at progression, clonality had risen at the time of ibrutinib response.

Concerning this clone itself: Its matching antigen is unknown.

This table comes from immunoSEQ multiplex PCR, and its TCRdb copy is limited to in-frame clones, with some not included. The top ten hold around 15% of the sample, which has about 200,000 clones, approximately 68% seen once. Extraction of 1.5 to 2.5 micrograms of genomic DNA from cryopreserved PBMCs supplied material for TCR beta libraries. The receptor comes from a human donor with chronic lymphocytic leukemia. Here the sequenced sample was PBMCs, taken after 24 months of ibrutinib treatment.

CDR3: CASSQDSGLNNEQFF. CDR3 DNA sequence: TGCGCCAGCAGCCAAGACTCGGGACTGAACAATGAGCAGTTCTTC. V and J are TRBV4-3 and TRBJ2-1; tentatively, D is TRBD2 (6 bases). The CDR3 consists of 15 residues. V lost 0 bases and J 5 bases, leaving 11 bases between the germline ends. CDR1 is LGHNA and CDR2 is YSLEER in the germline V gene.